What follows are 23 T cell receptor beta chains derived from one specimen sequenced in a study of Tregs in tolerant kidney transplant recipients (dated by TCRdb to between 2018 and 2020). Library preparation was by the immunoSEQ multiplex PCR assay. Imported from immuneACCESS, the table was reduced by TCRdb to in-frame sequences with V and J called. These copies leave out some clones; in studies compared against another copy, an unresolved V gene accounts for under half, and the cause of the remainder is not known. This specimen's table enumerates around 5,600 clones. The top ten constitute more than 6.5% of the sample. Related donors were used in the transplants with nonmyeloablative bone marrow transplantation, and mixed chimerism was transient in the human trials. The source material was CD4+ T cells from blood (PBMCs), sampled approximately 14 months after the transplant. Receptor source: a human patient who received a combined kidney and bone marrow transplant. After a transplant, not all T cells may be the patient's own; some may come from the graft donor.

To note about this clone: The CDR3 end lies 3 residues beyond the end of the read and is filled in from the germline J gene. The J gene is TRBJ2-3, the V gene TRBV18, with TRBD2 matching 8 bases. This CDR3 region has 16 residues. After removal of 1 base from V and 1 base from J, the junction contained 4 bases not matched to a gene. Germline CDR1 reads KGHSH; CDR2 reads LQKENI. The DNA read from the CDR3 is TGTGCCAGCTCACCACTGGGACTAGGGGGCACAGATACG. Translation gives CASSPLGLGGTDT. The full CDR3 is CASSPLGLGGTDTQYF.

Of note for this clone: Read coverage stops 3 residues before the CDR3 terminus; the germline J gene supplies the remainder. J is TRBJ2-2 and V is TRBV5-1; maybe TRBD1 (6 bases). Germline CDR1 reads SGHRS; CDR2 reads YFSETQ. This CDR3 region has 16 residues. Trimming pared 0 bases from V and 1 base from J, leaving 10 bases between. The part of the CDR3 DNA that was read is TGCGCCAGCAGCTTGGGGACAGCAATGAACACCGGGGAG. Residues: CASSLGTAMNTGE. The full CDR3 is CASSLGTAMNTGELFF.

In regard to this clone: The germline gene is not matched at one end of the junction; a read error may be the cause. Read data end 3 residues before the CDR3 end; the end is taken from the germline J gene. This chain links TRBV4-2 with TRBJ1-2; D may be TRBD1 (5 bases). The CDR3 consists of 13 residues. Germline lookup yields CDR1 LGHNA and CDR2 YNFKEQ. The CDR3: CASSPQGFYGYTF. CDR3 DNA (partial): TGCGCCAGCAGCCCCCAGGGTTTCTATGGC.

On this clone itself: From the germline J gene comes the end of the CDR3, since the read stops 3 residues before it. V is TRBV7-9 and J is TRBJ2-3; no clear D. From germline, CDR1 is SEHNR and CDR2 FQNEAQ (reference sequence). This CDR3 contains 12 residues. The germline V and J ends were trimmed by 2 bases and 6 bases, with 6 bases remaining between them. The CDR3 spells CASSLPGDTQYF. The CDR3 bases that were read are TGTGCCAGCAGCTTACCCGGGGATACG.

Turning to this clone: Read data end 3 residues before the CDR3 end; the end is taken from the germline J gene. The chain has TRBV5-4 and TRBJ1-2; D remains ambiguous. The V gene lost 4 bases and the J gene lost 4 bases, with 11 bases spanning the gap. CDR1 and CDR2 from the germline V gene are SGHNT and YYREEE (reference sequence). The CDR3 spans 13 residues. The CDR3 protein is CASSGTEIYGYTF. The CDR3 bases that were read are TGTGCCAGCAGCGGCACAGAGATCTATGGC.

Remarks on this clone: The read comes to an end 3 residues before the CDR3 does, leaving the germline J gene to fill in the end. The chain is built from TRBV6-2 or TRBV6-3 and TRBJ1-1; no clear D. The CDR3 runs to 12 residues. Germline V gene lookup returns CDR1 MNHEY and CDR2 SVGEGT. The part of the CDR3 DNA that was read is TGTGCCAGCAGTTATGGTCAGAACGGG. It yields the protein CASSYGQNG. The full CDR3 reads CASSYGQNGAFF.

With regard to this clone: The CDR3 end lies 3 residues beyond the end of the read and is filled in from the germline J gene. The chain links TRBV11-2 to TRBJ2-5, with D perhaps matching TRBD1 (5 bases). The CDR3 covers 15 residues. The V end lost 3 bases, the J end lost 5 bases, and 16 bases lay between the germline ends. The V gene's germline CDR1 is SGHAT and CDR2 FQNNGV. The sequenced part of the CDR3 DNA is TGTGCCAGCAGCTTGGGGCTTCTCGGTCTGGAGACC. Its translation: CASSLGLLGLET. Given in full, the CDR3 is CASSLGLLGLETQYF.

Of note for this clone: The read falls 3 residues short of the CDR3 end, and the missing part is taken from the germline J gene. The J gene is TRBJ2-5, the V gene TRBV2; no clear D. The germline V and J ends were trimmed by 7 bases and 5 bases, with 14 bases remaining between them. Germline-derived CDR1 and CDR2 are SNHLY and FYNNEI. This CDR3 region has 13 residues. CDR3 residues: CASTFDLRETQYF. The DNA read from the CDR3 is TGTGCCAGCACATTCGATCTGAGGGAGACC.

As to this clone: The read gets to within 3 residues of the CDR3 end, and the germline J gene fills in the rest. V and J are TRBV20-1 and TRBJ2-5, with TRBD2 as a possible D gene (6 bases). CDR1 DFQATT and CDR2 SNEGSKA come from the germline V gene (reference sequence). Trimming stripped 6 bases from V and 5 bases from J, with 16 bases between. The CDR3 loop spans 13 amino acids. CDR3 bases read: TGCAGTGCCCCCGCCGGGGGTCGGGAGACC. Its protein is CSAPAGGRET. The entire CDR3 sequence reads CSAPAGGRETQYF.

In regard to this clone: The observed sequence ends 3 residues before the CDR3 terminus, with the missing tail filled in from the germline J gene. The chain employs TRBV12-3 or TRBV12-4 and TRBJ2-5; a possible D gene is TRBD1 (6 bases). V dropped 5 bases and J dropped 1 base, with 8 bases sitting between them. The length of the CDR3 is 13 residues. CDR3 loop: CASSGQLQETQYF. The DNA read from the CDR3 is TGTGCCAGCAGTGGACAGCTCCAAGAGACC.

Considering frequency, this clone is medium-sized. The read ends 3 residues shy of where the CDR3 ends; the end is completed using the germline J gene. V usage is TRBV15 and J usage is TRBJ2-7; D possibly corresponds to TRBD1 (5 bases). This CDR3 contains 14 residues. Trimming pared 0 bases from V and 5 bases from J, leaving 11 bases between. The germline gives CDR1 LNHNV, CDR2 YYDKDF (reference sequence). Partial CDR3 DNA: TGTGCCACCAGCAGAGATTCAGGGTACAACGAG. Its translation is CATSRDSGYNE. The whole CDR3 protein reads CATSRDSGYNEQYF.

Judged by frequency, this clone is medium-sized (0.01 to 0.1%). The CDR3 goes on 3 residues after the read ends, and that part is filled in from the germline J gene. The rearrangement joins TRBV5-1 to TRBJ2-4; 7 positions match TRBD1. This CDR3 is 15 amino acids long. CDR1 is SGHRS, CDR2 YFSETQ, per germline. The V segment lost 4 bases and the J segment 6 bases; nucleotides outside the gene matches: 10. The covered CDR3 bases are TGCGCCAGCAGCCTAGACAGGGTAGGAATAAACATT. Amino acid sequence: CASSLDRVGINI. Given in full, the CDR3 is CASSLDRVGINIQYF.

A note on this clone: The DNA ends 3 residues before the CDR3 does, and the rest of the CDR3 is filled in from the germline J gene. The rearrangement joins TRBV7-9 to TRBJ1-1, with a tentative D call TRBD1 (6 bases). V shed 1 base and J shed 0 bases, with 6 bases lying between them. This CDR3 is built from 14 residues. The germline CDR1 and CDR2 sequences are SEHNR and FQNEAQ (reference sequence). The CDR3 sequence is CASSLGTVNTEAFF. CDR3 bases read: TGTGCCAGCAGCTTAGGGACAGTGAACACTGAA.

On this clone itself: Read data end 3 residues before the CDR3 end; the end is taken from the germline J gene. The chain carries TRBV19 and TRBJ1-1, with 8 bases aligning to TRBD1. Germline CDR1 and CDR2: LNHDA and SQIVND (reference sequence). The trim removed 5 bases at V and 7 bases at J, leaving 3 bases unmatched. There are 12 residues in the CDR3. CDR3 DNA (partial): TGTGCCAGTAGTTTACAGGGGGGTGAA. Its protein product is CASSLQGGE. The full CDR3 sequence reads CASSLQGGEAFF.

A word on this clone: The read halts 3 residues ahead of the CDR3 end, with the missing end drawn from the germline J gene. The sample has other DNA sequences that encode this CDR3 too. The chain employs TRBV19 and TRBJ2-7; 7 bases agree with TRBD1. The V gene's germline CDR1 is LNHDA and CDR2 SQIVND (reference sequence). The ends lost 5 bases at V and 1 base at J; junction bases unmatched: 8. This CDR3 is 15 amino acids long. CDR3 protein: CASSPQGDSSYEQYF. Incomplete CDR3 DNA: TGTGCCAGTAGTCCCCAGGGGGACAGTTCCTACGAG.

As for this clone: The observed sequence ends 3 residues before the CDR3 terminus, with the missing tail filled in from the germline J gene. V gene TRBV27 combines with J gene TRBJ2-7; D ambiguous. This CDR3 is 13 amino acids long. Per the germline V gene, CDR1 is MNHEY and CDR2 is SMNVEV (reference sequence). Trimming left V 6 bases short and J 4 bases short, with 13 bases between. Partial CDR3 DNA: TGTGCCAGCAGCCGAAAAACAGCTTACGAG. Its translation: CASSRKTAYE. The whole CDR3 region reads CASSRKTAYEQYF.

This clone is identified as medium-sized (0.01 to 0.1%) from frequency. The read ends 3 residues shy of where the CDR3 ends; the end is completed using the germline J gene. This chain joins TRBV2 and TRBJ1-2; 7 positions agree with TRBD1. There are 13 residues in the CDR3. CDR1 SNHLY and CDR2 FYNNEI come from the germline V gene. V shed 4 bases and J 5 bases; nucleotides not matched to a gene: 4. The CDR3 here is CASSGGQIYGYTF. The CDR3 DNA, read in part, is TGTGCCAGCAGTGGGGGACAGATTTATGGC.

Details on this clone: Read coverage stops 3 residues before the CDR3 terminus; the germline J gene supplies the remainder. This chain connects TRBV20-1 to TRBJ2-7; 9 nucleotides agree with TRBD1. This CDR3 is 17 amino acids long. Trimming removed 0 bases from V and 4 bases from J; junction bases left unmatched: 13. Germline V gene sequence: CDR1 DFQATT, CDR2 SNEGSKA (reference sequence). The part of the CDR3 DNA that was read is TGCAGTGCTAGAGATACGGGACAGGGTTCTAGGGGATACGAG. As protein: CSARDTGQGSRGYE. The entire CDR3 protein is CSARDTGQGSRGYEQYF.

The CDR3: CASSLIQGDGYTF. The covered CDR3 bases are TGTGCCAGCAGTCTTATACAGGGGGACGGC. This rearrangement joins TRBV7-2 to TRBJ1-2, with 8 bases lining up with TRBD1. The read is 3 residues too short to cover the CDR3 end, so that end is filled in from the germline J gene. The CDR3 loop spans 13 amino acids. Germline V gene sequence: CDR1 SGHTA, CDR2 FQGNSA.

Of note for this clone: The read terminates 3 residues before the CDR3 end, so the remaining end is supplied by the germline J gene. The V call is TRBV5-1, the J call TRBJ2-5; D possibly corresponds to TRBD1 (6 bases). This CDR3 is 14 amino acids long. V lost 5 bases and J 1 base, leaving 12 bases between the germline ends. Germline values: CDR1 SGHRS, CDR2 YFSETQ. CDR3: CASSDQGSQETQYF. Incomplete CDR3 DNA: TGCGCCAGCAGTGATCAGGGGAGCCAAGAGACC.

Concerning this clone: The CDR3 goes on 3 residues after the read ends, and that part is filled in from the germline J gene. This rearrangement joins TRBV3-1 (or the pseudogene TRBV3-2) to TRBJ1-4; the D gene is possibly TRBD1 (5 bases). Between the trimmed V and J ends, which lost 6 bases and 4 bases, there was a span of 12 bases. The CDR3 is 14 residues long. Germline V CDR1 and CDR2: LGHDT, YNNKEL (reference sequence). CDR3 bases read: TGTGCCAGCAGGGGGCTTGGCCTTAATGAAAAA. Protein sequence: CASRGLGLNEK. The whole CDR3 reads CASRGLGLNEKLFF.

Note on this clone: The CDR3 end lies 3 residues beyond the end of the read and is filled in from the germline J gene. This rearrangement joins TRBV24-1 to TRBJ2-5, with 8 bases aligning to TRBD1. V lost 4 bases to trimming and J lost 4 bases; unmatched junction nucleotides: 13. The V gene's germline CDR1 is KGHDR and CDR2 SFDVKD. The CDR3 covers 17 residues. This CDR3 is CATSDETRTGLGETQYF. The CDR3 bases that were read are TGTGCCACCAGTGACGAAACAAGGACAGGGCTGGGAGAGACC.

As for this clone: The read gets to within 3 residues of the CDR3 end, and the germline J gene fills in the rest. The chain recombines TRBV29-1 with TRBJ2-1; 8 bases are shared with TRBD2. The V gene end was trimmed by 6 bases and the J gene end by 5 bases; junction bases not matched to a gene: 9. The CDR3 totals 14 residues. The germline gives CDR1 SQVTM, CDR2 ANQGSEA. The covered CDR3 bases are TGCAGCGTCCAGGGACTAGTAAATCACAATGAG. This sequence encodes CSVQGLVNHNE. The whole CDR3 region reads CSVQGLVNHNEQFF.